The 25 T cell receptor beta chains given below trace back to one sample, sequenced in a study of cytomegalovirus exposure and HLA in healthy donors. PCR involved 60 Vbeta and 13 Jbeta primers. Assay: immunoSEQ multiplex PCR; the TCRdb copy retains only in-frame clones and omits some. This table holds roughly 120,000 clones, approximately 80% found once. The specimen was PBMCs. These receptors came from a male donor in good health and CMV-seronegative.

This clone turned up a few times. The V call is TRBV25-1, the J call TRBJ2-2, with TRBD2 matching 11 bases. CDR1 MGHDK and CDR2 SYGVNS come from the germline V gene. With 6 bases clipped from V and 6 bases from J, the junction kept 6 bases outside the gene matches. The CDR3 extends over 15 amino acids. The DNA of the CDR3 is TGTGCCAGCAGCCGAACTAGCGGGAGTGCCGGGGAGCTGTTTTTT. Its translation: CASSRTSGSAGELFF.

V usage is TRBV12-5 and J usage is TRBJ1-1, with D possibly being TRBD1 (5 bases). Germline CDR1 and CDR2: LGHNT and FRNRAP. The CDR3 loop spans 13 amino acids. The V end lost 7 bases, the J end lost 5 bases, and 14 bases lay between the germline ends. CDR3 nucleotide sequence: TGTGCTAGTGCCACTTCCAGGGTTACTGAAGCTTTCTTT. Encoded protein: CASATSRVTEAFF. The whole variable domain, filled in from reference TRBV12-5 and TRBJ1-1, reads DARVTQTPRHKVTEMGQEVTMRCQPILGHNTVFWYRQTMMQGLELLAYFRNRAPLDDSGMPKDRFSAEMPDATLATLKIQPSEPRDSAVYFCASATSRVTEAFFGQGTRLTVV.

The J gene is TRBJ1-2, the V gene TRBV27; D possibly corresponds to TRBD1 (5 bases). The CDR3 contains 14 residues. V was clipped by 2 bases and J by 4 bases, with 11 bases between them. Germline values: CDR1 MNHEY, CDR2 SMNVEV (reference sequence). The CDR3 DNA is TGTGCCAGCAGTTTAGGGGGGAGCAGCTATGGCTACACCTTC. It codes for CASSLGGSSYGYTF.

This chain's CDR3 is CASSWGQVNEKLFF. In DNA form, the CDR3 reads TGCGCCAGCAGCTGGGGACAGGTGAATGAAAAACTGTTTTTT. The chain couples TRBV5-1 to TRBJ1-4; TRBD1 aligns across 8 bases. The J segment lost 5 bases and the V segment lost 3 bases, leaving 3 bases of the junction unmatched. The germline V gene encodes CDR1 SGHRS and CDR2 YFSETQ. This CDR3 region has 14 residues.

The CDR3 DNA follows: TGTGCCAGCAGTGGATTGACAGACAACTACTATGGCTACACCTTC. This gives the protein CASSGLTDNYYGYTF. The gene calls are TRBV13 and TRBJ1-2, with D perhaps TRBD1 (5 bases). CDR3 length: 15 residues. Germline-derived CDR1 and CDR2 are PRHDT and FYEKMQ (reference sequence). V lost 6 bases, J lost 3 bases, and 17 bases lay in between.

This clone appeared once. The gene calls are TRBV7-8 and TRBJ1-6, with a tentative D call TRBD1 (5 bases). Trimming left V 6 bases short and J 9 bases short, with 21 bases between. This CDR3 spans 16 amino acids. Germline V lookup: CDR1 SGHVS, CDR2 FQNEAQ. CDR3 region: CASSLNVRGVGSPLHF. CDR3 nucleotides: TGTGCCAGCAGTTTAAATGTCCGGGGGGTAGGTTCACCCCTCCACTTT.

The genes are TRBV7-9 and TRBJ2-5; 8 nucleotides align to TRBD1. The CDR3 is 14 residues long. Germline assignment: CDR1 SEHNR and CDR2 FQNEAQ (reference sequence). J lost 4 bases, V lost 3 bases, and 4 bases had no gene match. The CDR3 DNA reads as TGTGCCAGCAGCTTGTCACAGGGGGTAGAGACCCAGTACTTC. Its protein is CASSLSQGVETQYF.

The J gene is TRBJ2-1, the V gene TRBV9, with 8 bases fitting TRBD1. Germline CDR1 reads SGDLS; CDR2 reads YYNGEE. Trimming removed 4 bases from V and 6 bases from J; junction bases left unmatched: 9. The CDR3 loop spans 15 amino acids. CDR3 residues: CASSPQDRVSNEQFF. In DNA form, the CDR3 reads TGTGCCAGCAGCCCCCAGGACAGGGTGTCCAATGAGCAGTTCTTC.

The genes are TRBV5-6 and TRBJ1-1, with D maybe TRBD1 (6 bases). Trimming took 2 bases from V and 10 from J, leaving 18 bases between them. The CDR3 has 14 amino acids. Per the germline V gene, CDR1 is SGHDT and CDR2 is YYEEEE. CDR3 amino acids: CASSFWTANAGAFF. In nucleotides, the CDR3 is TGTGCCAGCAGCTTTTGGACAGCCAACGCGGGAGCTTTCTTT.

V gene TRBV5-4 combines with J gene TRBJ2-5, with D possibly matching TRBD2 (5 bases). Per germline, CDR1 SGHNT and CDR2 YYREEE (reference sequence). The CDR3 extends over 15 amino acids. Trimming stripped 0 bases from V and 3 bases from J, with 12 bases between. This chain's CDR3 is CASSLGTGIKETQYF. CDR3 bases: TGTGCCAGCAGCTTGGGGACGGGGATTAAAGAGACCCAGTACTTC.

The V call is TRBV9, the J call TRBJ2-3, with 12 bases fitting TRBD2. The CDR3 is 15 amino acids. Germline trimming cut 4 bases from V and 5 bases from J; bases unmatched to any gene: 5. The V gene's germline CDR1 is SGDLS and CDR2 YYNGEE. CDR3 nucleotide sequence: TGTGCCAGCAGCCCTAGCGGGGGGGTTGGAGATACGCAGTATTTT. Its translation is CASSPSGGVGDTQYF. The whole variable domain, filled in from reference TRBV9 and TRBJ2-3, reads DSGVTQTPKHLITATGQRVTLRCSPRSGDLSVYWYQQSLDQGLQFLIQYYNGEERAKGNILERFSAQQFPDLHSELNLSSLELGDSALYFCASSPSGGVGDTQYFGPGTRLTVL.

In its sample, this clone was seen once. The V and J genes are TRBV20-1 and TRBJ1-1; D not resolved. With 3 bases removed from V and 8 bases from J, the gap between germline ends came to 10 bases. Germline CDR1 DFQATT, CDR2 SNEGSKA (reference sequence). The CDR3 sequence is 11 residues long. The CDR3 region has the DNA TGCAGTGCTAGTAGAGGTGAGGAAGCTTTCTTT. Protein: CSASRGEEAFF.

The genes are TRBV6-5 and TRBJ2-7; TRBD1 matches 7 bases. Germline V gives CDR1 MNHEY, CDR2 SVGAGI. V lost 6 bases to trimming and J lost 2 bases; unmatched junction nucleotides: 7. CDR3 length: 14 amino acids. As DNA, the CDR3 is TGTGCCAGCAGCGTAGGACAGGCGACCTACGAGCAGTACTTC. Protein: CASSVGQATYEQYF.

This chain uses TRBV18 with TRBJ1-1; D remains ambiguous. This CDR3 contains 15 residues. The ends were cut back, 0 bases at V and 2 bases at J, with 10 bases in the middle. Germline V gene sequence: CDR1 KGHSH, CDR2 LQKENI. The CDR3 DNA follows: TGTGCCAGCTCACCACCTGGAGGTGGAAACACTGAAGCTTTCTTT. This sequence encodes CASSPPGGGNTEAFF.

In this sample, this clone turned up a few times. This chain's CDR3 is CASSERVTDTQYF. The CDR3 nucleotides are TGTGCCAGCAGTGAGCGGGTCACAGATACGCAGTATTTT. This chain connects TRBV6-4 to TRBJ2-3; D might be TRBD2 (5 bases). Trimming removed 3 bases at V and 2 bases at J, with 6 bases between. CDR1 and CDR2 from the germline V gene are MRHNA and SNTAGT. The CDR3 covers 13 residues.

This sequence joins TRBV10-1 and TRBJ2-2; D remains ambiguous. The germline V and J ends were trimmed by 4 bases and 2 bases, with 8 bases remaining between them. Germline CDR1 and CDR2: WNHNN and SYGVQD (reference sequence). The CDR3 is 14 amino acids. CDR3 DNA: TGCGCCAGCAGTGTGGGCAGAAACACCGGGGAGCTGTTTTTT. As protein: CASSVGRNTGELFF.

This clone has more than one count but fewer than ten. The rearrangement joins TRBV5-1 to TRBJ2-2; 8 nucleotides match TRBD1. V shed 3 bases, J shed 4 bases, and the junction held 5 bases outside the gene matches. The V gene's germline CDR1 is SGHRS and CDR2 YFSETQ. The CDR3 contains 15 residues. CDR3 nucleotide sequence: TGCGCCAGCAGCTCCGGACAGGGCGGCACCGGGGAGCTGTTTTTT. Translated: CASSSGQGGTGELFF. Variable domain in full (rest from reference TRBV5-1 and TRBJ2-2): KAGVTQTPRYLIKTRGQQVTLSCSPISGHRSVSWYQQTPGQGLQFLFEYFSETQRNKGNFPGRFSGRQFSNSRSEMNVSTLELGDSALYLCASSSGQGGTGELFFGEGSRLTVL.

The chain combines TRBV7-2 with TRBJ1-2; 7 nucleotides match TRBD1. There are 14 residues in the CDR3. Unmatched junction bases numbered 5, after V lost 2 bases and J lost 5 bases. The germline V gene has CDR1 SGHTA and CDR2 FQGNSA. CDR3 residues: CASSLKGAKYGYTF. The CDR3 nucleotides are TGTGCCAGCAGCTTAAAGGGGGCGAAGTATGGCTACACCTTC.

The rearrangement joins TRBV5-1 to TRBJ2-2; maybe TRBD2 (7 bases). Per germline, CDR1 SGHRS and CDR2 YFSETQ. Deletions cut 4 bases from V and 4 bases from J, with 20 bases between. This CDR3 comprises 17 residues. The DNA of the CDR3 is TGCGCCAGCAGCCGGGGGGCAGGACGAGGATCCACCGGGGAGCTGTTTTTT. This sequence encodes CASSRGAGRGSTGELFF.

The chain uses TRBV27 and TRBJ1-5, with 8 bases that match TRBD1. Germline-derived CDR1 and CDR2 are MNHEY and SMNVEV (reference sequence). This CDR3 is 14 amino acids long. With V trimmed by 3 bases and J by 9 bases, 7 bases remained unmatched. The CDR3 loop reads CASSFSTGGGPQHF. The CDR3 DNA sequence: TGTGCCAGCAGTTTTAGTACAGGGGGGGGGCCCCAGCATTTT.

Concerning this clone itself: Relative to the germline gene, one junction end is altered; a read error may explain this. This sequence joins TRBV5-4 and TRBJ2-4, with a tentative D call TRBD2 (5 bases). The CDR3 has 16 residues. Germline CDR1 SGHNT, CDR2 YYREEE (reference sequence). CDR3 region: CANSSDRALAKNSQYF. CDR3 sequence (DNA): TGTGCCAACAGCTCGGACCGGGCCCTAGCCAAAAACAGTCAGTACTTC.

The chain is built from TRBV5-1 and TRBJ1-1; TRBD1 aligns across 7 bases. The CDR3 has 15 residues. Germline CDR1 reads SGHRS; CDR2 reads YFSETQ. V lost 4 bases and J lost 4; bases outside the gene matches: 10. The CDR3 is CASSLDGQASTEAFF. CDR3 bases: TGCGCCAGCAGCCTAGACGGACAGGCGAGCACTGAAGCTTTCTTT.

CDR3 residues: CASSLGGPTGDTQYF. Written as DNA, the CDR3 is TGCGCCAGCAGCCTGGGAGGCCCGACGGGGGATACGCAGTATTTT. The J gene is TRBJ2-3, the V gene TRBV4-1, with a possible D match to TRBD2 (6 bases). This CDR3 spans 15 amino acids. Per the germline V gene, CDR1 is MGHRA and CDR2 is YSYEKL. Trimming cost V 4 bases and J 6 bases, with 17 bases left between them.

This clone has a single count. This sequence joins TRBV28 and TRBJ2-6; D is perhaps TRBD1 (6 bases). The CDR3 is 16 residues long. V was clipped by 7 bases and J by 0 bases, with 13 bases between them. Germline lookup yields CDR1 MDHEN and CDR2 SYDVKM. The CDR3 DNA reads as TGTGCCAGCACCGTAGGGGGTAGCTCTGGGGCCAACGTCCTGACTTTC. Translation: CASTVGGSSGANVLTF.

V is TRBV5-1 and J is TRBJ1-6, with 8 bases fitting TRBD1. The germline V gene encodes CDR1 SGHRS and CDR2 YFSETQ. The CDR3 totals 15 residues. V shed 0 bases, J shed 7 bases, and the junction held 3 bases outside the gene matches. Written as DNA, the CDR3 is TGCGCCAGCAGCTTGGTGACAGGGGAAAATTCACCCCTCCACTTT. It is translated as CASSLVTGENSPLHF.